This record covers a single TCR beta chain. Its antigen is still unknown. No base quality information exists; no much larger clone differs at one position. The data are from a study of cytotoxic CD8 clonotypes in ibrutinib-treated CLL (TCRdb year 2021). Regarding the complete study: The cohort had 11 relapsed/refractory and around 15 treatment-naive patients; approximately 18 were IGHV unmutated. Samples at response were collected after a median of around twelve months of treatment, with a range of roughly 6 to 40 months. Of the roughly 86 people in the trial, about two dozen had longitudinal samples available. Every remission and progressive disease sample was obtained while ibrutinib was still being received by the patients. On average, each sample had 255,043 productive templates and 94,082 productive rearrangements. Partial responses were observed in roughly 25 patients and complete responses in 2; after a median follow-up of around 68 months, remission was maintained in some 14 patients and progression was observed in approximately 12. Cryopreserved peripheral blood mononuclear cells were obtained prior to treatment, at the time of response, and at either disease progression or sustained remission.

A MiSeq instrument was used for deep resolution sequencing, which targeted depths ranging from 1 in 1 million up to 1 in 200,000 T cells, with coverage averaging 10x for each clonotype. TCR beta libraries were generated with the immunoSEQ hsTCRB Kit. The source study handled its data this way. The data were analyzed with ImmunoSEQ Analyzer and ImmunoSEQ Data Assistant, and V, D and J gene assignments followed IMGT definitions. Clonality, with values ranging from 0 to 1, was calculated as one minus the normalized Shannon entropy of productive rearrangement frequencies. Only overrepresented clonotypes making up at least 0.05% of each patient's repertoire were included in the public clonotype analysis. About twelve age-matched healthy donor repertoires from immuneACCESS were used as controls for clonality. The table comes from immuneACCESS by way of TCRdb, which keeps in-frame sequences with V and J called. Part of the clones is missing from these tables; in studies checked, under half for an unresolved V gene and the rest for unknown reasons. The V and J calls and clone size come from that table; D and trimming were worked out from the DNA. This sample holds about 300,000 clones; approximately 79% were observed only once. Jointly, the top ten make up 5.6% of the sample.

Via the germline V gene, CDR1 is MNHEY and CDR2 SVGAGI. The CDR3 sequence holds 14 residues, the cysteine and phenylalanine included. Only CDR3 DNA is held: 42 bases, read in frame from base 1. V drops 6 bases and J drops 6 bases, leaving 15 bases in between. Beyond this particular receptor, the publication reports: Baseline clonality was found to be higher than that of age-matched healthy donors and was strongly correlated with circulating CD8+ T-cell counts. At ibrutinib response clonality went up, during sustained remission it held steady, and at progression it dropped back toward baseline. Public clonotypes were rare and either shrank or stayed stable during treatment, and the rise in clonality at ibrutinib response reflected expansion of private clonotypes. Sampling times were not matched between sustained-remission and progressing patients, and lymph node repertoires were not studied.

According to the study, the label for this sample's time point signals: progressive disease on ibrutinib. For TCR beta library preparation, about 2 micrograms of genomic DNA were isolated from cryopreserved PBMCs. Longitudinal blood samples from CLL patients receiving ibrutinib monotherapy were subjected to high-throughput TCR beta sequencing. Patients were enrolled in a phase 2 open-label single-center ibrutinib monotherapy trial. This clonotype was sampled from a human donor with chronic lymphocytic leukemia. Sequencing was performed on PBMCs, taken at disease progression, from a patient treated with ibrutinib. The sequence joins TRBV6-5 to TRBJ1-5, and TRBD1 may be the D gene, going by 5 matching bases. CDR3 reads: CASRPRREVQPQHF. The DNA sequence is given as TGTGCCAGCAGACCACGCAGGGAGGTTCAGCCCCAGCATTTT.